This TCR beta chain was profiled in a study of T-cell reconstitution after alpha-beta-depleted transplantation in children. Trimming took 6 bases from V and 0 from J, leaving 9 bases between them. The germline CDR1 and CDR2 sequences are SQVTM and ANQGSEA. This CDR3 has 13 residues. This clonotype has more than one count but fewer than ten. Researchers prepared the TCRbeta library using unique molecular identifiers, the study reports. Using its own MiXCR run on the PCR reads, TCRdb lists one record per CDR3 protein. This sample has 400,000 to 500,000 distinct CDR3 sequences; roughly 10% occur once, and the top ten carry roughly 5.5%.

Sample: PBMCs from the stem cell graft donor, taken from the stem cell graft. This receptor was identified in a human donor who donated a stem cell graft to a child with acute myeloid leukemia. The chain couples TRBV29-1 to TRBJ2-1; D is possibly TRBD1 (6 bases). In DNA, the CDR3 is TGCAGCGTCACAGGGATCTCCTACAATGAGCAGTTCTTC. Translating gives CSVTGISYNEQFF.